These 18 T cell receptor beta chains were all obtained from the same sample, sequenced in a study of blood T cell repertoires in COVID-19. Assay used: immunoSEQ multiplex PCR; TCRdb lists only in-frame clones, some missing. The data hold some 370,000 clones, with around 90% observed a single time. Source material: peripheral blood. These receptors were collected from a man younger than 30 with active or convalescent COVID-19.

The V call is TRBV7-6, the J call TRBJ1-1; 7 bases agree with TRBD1. The CDR3 extends over 14 amino acids. Looked up from germline, CDR1 is SGHVS and CDR2 is FNYEAQ. J lost 4 bases, V lost 4 bases, and 6 bases had no gene match. The CDR3 nucleotides are TGTGCCAGCAGCTCGAACAGGGGCGGCACTGAAGCTTTCTTT. It yields the protein CASSSNRGGTEAFF.

The chain couples TRBV19 to TRBJ2-7; 9 positions agree with TRBD1. Germline lookup yields CDR1 LNHDA and CDR2 SQIVND (reference sequence). This CDR3 comprises 18 residues. The J segment lost 1 base and the V segment lost 4 bases, leaving 14 bases of the junction unmatched. The CDR3 reads CASSTLRLGTGSSYEQYF. In DNA, the CDR3 is TGTGCCAGTAGTACTCTTCGACTCGGGACAGGGTCTTCCTACGAGCAGTACTTC.

This clone was observed a single time. This rearrangement joins TRBV19 to TRBJ2-3, with TRBD1 as a possible D gene (5 bases). Germline V gene sequence: CDR1 LNHDA, CDR2 SQIVND (reference sequence). Deletions cut 7 bases from V and 0 bases from J, with 17 bases between. The CDR3 sequence is 16 residues long. Here the CDR3 DNA reads TGTGCCAGTACCATCTCCCAGGGCCTTAGCACAGATACGCAGTATTTT. This translates into CASTISQGLSTDTQYF.

This clone has a handful of counts. The rearrangement links TRBV28 to TRBJ1-4; maybe TRBD1 (5 bases). The CDR3 extends over 14 amino acids. V shed 3 bases and J shed 7 bases, with 12 bases lying between them. Germline values: CDR1 MDHEN, CDR2 SYDVKM. The CDR3 DNA sequence: TGTGCCAGCAGTTTCCAGGGAAAGGGTGAAAAACTGTTTTTT. Translated: CASSFQGKGEKLFF. The full variable domain, with the rest looked up from reference TRBV28 and TRBJ1-4, is DVKVTQSSRYLVKRTGEKVFLECVQDMDHENMFWYRQDPGLGLRLIYFSYDVKMKEKGDIPEGYSVSREKKERFSLILESASTNQTSMYLCASSFQGKGEKLFFGSGTQLSVL.

V is TRBV7-2 and J is TRBJ2-4, with 10 bases identical to TRBD1. This CDR3 has 14 amino acids. The germline V gene encodes CDR1 SGHTA and CDR2 FQGNSA. V lost 5 bases to trimming and J lost 8 bases; unmatched junction nucleotides: 6. The chain's CDR3 is CASSPDRGMDIQYF. The CDR3 DNA reads as TGTGCCAGCAGCCCGGACAGGGGGATGGACATTCAGTACTTC.

This chain's CDR3 is CASSLDSADTQYF. DNA of the CDR3: TGTGCCAGCAGCCTGGACAGCGCAGATACGCAGTATTTT. The chain uses TRBV11-3 and TRBJ2-3; TRBD1 is a possible D gene (6 bases). Germline-derived CDR1 and CDR2 are SGHNT and YENEEA. V lost 5 bases to trimming and J lost 4 bases, with 10 bases between them. This CDR3 has 13 residues.

This chain joins TRBV18 and TRBJ2-7; 9 nucleotides line up with TRBD1. The CDR3 totals 14 residues. Germline V gene lookup returns CDR1 KGHSH and CDR2 LQKENI. V shed 2 bases and J 3 bases; nucleotides not matched to a gene: 2. This CDR3 reads CASSPVTGGYEQYF. Here the CDR3 DNA reads TGTGCCAGCTCACCAGTGACAGGGGGCTACGAGCAGTACTTC.

V gene TRBV5-5 combines with J gene TRBJ2-7; TRBD2 might be the D (5 bases). This CDR3 is built from 13 residues. Germline CDR1 reads SGHKS; CDR2 reads YYEKEE (reference sequence). The V and J ends lost 3 bases and 4 bases respectively, with 11 bases between them. CDR3 sequence: CASSSGSRYEQYF. The CDR3 region has the DNA TGTGCCAGCAGCTCGGGGTCCCGGTACGAGCAGTACTTC.

J is TRBJ2-1 and V is TRBV7-3; D not certain. Germline-derived CDR1 and CDR2 are SGHTA and FQGTGA. V shed 2 bases and J shed 5 bases, with 16 bases lying between them. The CDR3 extends over 16 amino acids. The CDR3 sequence is CASSLVAVGGNNEQFF. The CDR3 bases are TGTGCCAGCAGCTTAGTCGCAGTTGGCGGAAACAATGAGCAGTTCTTC.

The rearrangement links TRBV6-5 to TRBJ1-1; no clear D gene. V gave up 7 bases and J gave up 4 bases, with 7 bases separating them. Germline V gives CDR1 MNHEY, CDR2 SVGAGI. There are 11 residues in the CDR3. The CDR3 DNA reads TGTGCCAGCAACCGGGGCACTGAAGCTTTCTTT. This sequence encodes CASNRGTEAFF.

The chain uses TRBV6-5 and TRBJ1-1; D uncertain. Germline assignment: CDR1 MNHEY and CDR2 SVGAGI. The V gene lost 8 bases and the J gene lost 3 bases, with 16 bases spanning the gap. The CDR3 runs to 14 residues. The CDR3 DNA reads as TGTGCCAGCCGATCAGTGACTCGGGACACTGAAGCTTTCTTT. Protein sequence: CASRSVTRDTEAFF.

Details on this clone: Additional DNA sequences in this sample encode the identical CDR3. The J gene is TRBJ1-1, the V gene TRBV6-5; TRBD1 matches 7 bases. V dropped 8 bases and J dropped 0; count of bases not matched to a gene: 3. This CDR3 comprises 13 residues. Germline V gene lookup returns CDR1 MNHEY and CDR2 SVGAGI. The CDR3 bases are TGTGCCAGCCGGGGACAGTTGAACACTGAAGCTTTCTTT. Translated: CASRGQLNTEAFF.

There are a few counts of this clone. The CDR3 is CATRKSEQGRQPQHF. Here the CDR3 DNA reads TGTGCCACCAGGAAGTCGGAGCAGGGCCGTCAGCCCCAGCATTTT. The J gene is TRBJ1-5, the V gene TRBV15; D might be TRBD1 (5 bases). V was trimmed by 6 bases and J by 6 bases, leaving 18 bases between them. This CDR3 has 15 residues. CDR1 and CDR2 (germline): LNHNV, YYDKDF (reference sequence).

The chain joins TRBV19 to TRBJ2-1; perhaps TRBD1 as D (6 bases). CDR3 length equals 14 residues. The germline V gene encodes CDR1 LNHDA and CDR2 SQIVND (reference sequence). Trimming shortened V by 2 bases and J by 9 bases, and 14 bases separated the two germline ends. CDR3 bases: TGTGCCAGTAGTATAACCCCGGACAGTTTTGAGCAGTTCTTC. This translates into CASSITPDSFEQFF.

This clone was recorded at least ten times. This chain uses TRBV2 with TRBJ2-7; TRBD1 matches 8 bases. Germline V gene sequence: CDR1 SNHLY, CDR2 FYNNEI. J gave up 3 bases and V 5 bases, and 6 bases lay outside the gene matches. The CDR3 has 14 amino acids. The CDR3: CASSQGQAIYEQYF. The DNA of the CDR3 is TGTGCCAGCAGTCAGGGACAGGCTATCTACGAGCAGTACTTC.

The chain is built from TRBV5-6 and TRBJ1-5; TRBD1 matches at 7 bases. The CDR3 extends over 14 amino acids. Germline CDR1 SGHDT, CDR2 YYEEEE. After removal of 1 base from V and 6 bases from J, the junction contained 4 bases not matched to a gene. The CDR3 DNA reads TGTGCCAGCAGCTTGTCACAGGGGTTTCAGCCCCAGCATTTT. The encoded protein is CASSLSQGFQPQHF.

The chain combines TRBV11-2 with TRBJ1-6; 10 positions agree with TRBD1. Looked up from germline, CDR1 is SGHAT and CDR2 is FQNNGV. CDR3 size: 15 residues. With 5 bases clipped from V and 8 bases from J, the junction kept 6 bases outside the gene matches. The CDR3 loop reads CASSTRDRGDSPLHF. The DNA of the CDR3 is TGTGCCAGCAGCACCCGGGACAGGGGAGATTCACCCCTCCACTTT.

The chain carries TRBV29-1 and TRBJ2-1, with 10 bases lining up with TRBD2. The CDR3 is made up of 13 amino acids. CDR1 SQVTM and CDR2 ANQGSEA come from the germline V gene. V lost 6 bases and J lost 12; bases outside the gene matches: 11. DNA of the CDR3: TGCAGCGTGGGGGGGCTAGCGGGAGAGGTGCAGTTCTTC. Translated, it gives CSVGGLAGEVQFF.